This TCR beta chain came from a study of T cells in Graves' hyperthyroidism and ophthalmopathy. Study context: Sampling of peripheral blood happened at initial diagnosis, prior to any treatment.

Study-level points and caveats: From stable hyperthyroidism, ophthalmopathy was set apart by a 13 V-J model. Most thyroid clonotypes expanded above 0.001 were also detected in blood.

This clonotype was found many times. Its target is not known. No ophthalmopathy progression within 18 months constituted stable Graves' hyperthyroidism. RNA transcripts were the template for amplifying TCR beta CDR3 regions. TCR CDR3 regions were first amplified by RT-PCR with HTBI primers. One entry per CDR3 protein results from TCRdb running MiXCR on the multiplex PCR reads. The sample includes about 500,000 distinct CDR3 sequences, approximately 15% of them seen just once. Germline CDR1 is SGHVS and CDR2 is FNYEAQ. CDR3 size: 15 residues. V was cut by 1 base and J by 0 bases, with 9 bases left in between.

This TCR came from a woman aged 18-30 years with Graves' hyperthyroidism. V and J are TRBV7-6 and TRBJ1-1; D uncertain. The specimen sequenced was blood. The CDR3 spells CASSLEQTMNTEAFF. CDR3 DNA: TGTGCCAGCAGCTTAGAACAGACCATGAACACTGAAGCTTTCTTT.